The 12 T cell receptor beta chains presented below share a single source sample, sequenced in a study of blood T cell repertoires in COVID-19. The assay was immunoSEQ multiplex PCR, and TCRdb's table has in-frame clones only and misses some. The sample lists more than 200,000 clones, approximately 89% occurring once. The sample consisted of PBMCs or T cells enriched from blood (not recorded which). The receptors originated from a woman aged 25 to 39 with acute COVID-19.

As DNA, the CDR3 is TGTGCCAGCAGCTTAGGTCAATGGCCTCCTTTACCGAATTCACCCCTCCACTTT. This codes for CASSLGQWPPLPNSPLHF. The chain carries TRBV7-9 and TRBJ1-6; D gene uncertain. Looked up from germline, CDR1 is SEHNR and CDR2 is FQNEAQ (reference sequence). The CDR3 totals 18 residues. Trimming removed 1 base from V and 7 bases from J, with 20 bases in between.

The CDR3 DNA reads TGTGCCAGCAGCGCGGAGACAGGGGTTAGCTATGGCTACACCTTC. Protein: CASSAETGVSYGYTF. V gene TRBV9 combines with J gene TRBJ1-2, with 8 bases lining up with TRBD1. With V trimmed by 3 bases and J by 4 bases, 8 bases remained unmatched. Germline CDR1 is SGDLS and CDR2 is YYNGEE. The CDR3 totals 15 residues. The full variable domain, in which reference TRBV9 and TRBJ1-2 provide the parts outside the CDR3, is DSGVTQTPKHLITATGQRVTLRCSPRSGDLSVYWYQQSLDQGLQFLIQYYNGEERAKGNILERFSAQQFPDLHSELNLSSLELGDSALYFCASSAETGVSYGYTFGSGTRLTVV.

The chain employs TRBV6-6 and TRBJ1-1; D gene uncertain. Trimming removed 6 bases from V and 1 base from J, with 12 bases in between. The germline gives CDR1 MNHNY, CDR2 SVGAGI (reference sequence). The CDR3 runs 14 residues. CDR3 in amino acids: CASRDRGGNTEAFF. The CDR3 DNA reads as TGTGCCAGCAGGGACCGGGGAGGGAACACTGAAGCTTTCTTT.

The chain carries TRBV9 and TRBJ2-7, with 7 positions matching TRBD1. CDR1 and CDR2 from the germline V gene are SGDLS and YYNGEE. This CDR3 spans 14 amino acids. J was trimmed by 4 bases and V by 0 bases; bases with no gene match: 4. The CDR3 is CASSVGVGQYEQYF. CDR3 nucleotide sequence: TGTGCCAGCAGCGTAGGGGTGGGACAGTACGAGCAGTACTTC.

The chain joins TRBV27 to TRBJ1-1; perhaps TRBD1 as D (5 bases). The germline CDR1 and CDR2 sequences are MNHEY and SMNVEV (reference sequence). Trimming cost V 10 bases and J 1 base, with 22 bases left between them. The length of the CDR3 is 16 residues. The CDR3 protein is CATPPHKAGENTEAFF. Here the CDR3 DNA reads TGTGCCACCCCTCCTCATAAAGCGGGGGAGAACACTGAAGCTTTCTTT.

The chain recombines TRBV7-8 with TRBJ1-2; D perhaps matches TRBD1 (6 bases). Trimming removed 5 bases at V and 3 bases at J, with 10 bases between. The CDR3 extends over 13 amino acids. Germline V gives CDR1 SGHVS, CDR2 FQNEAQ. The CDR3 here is CASSPEGDYGYTF. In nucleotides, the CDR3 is TGTGCCAGCAGCCCTGAGGGGGACTATGGCTACACCTTC.

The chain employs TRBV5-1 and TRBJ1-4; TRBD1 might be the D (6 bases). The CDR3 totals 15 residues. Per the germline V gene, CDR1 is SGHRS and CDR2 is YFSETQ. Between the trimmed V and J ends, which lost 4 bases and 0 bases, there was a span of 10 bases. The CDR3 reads CASSTRGATNEKLFF. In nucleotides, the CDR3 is TGCGCCAGCAGCACCAGGGGTGCAACTAATGAAAAACTGTTTTTT. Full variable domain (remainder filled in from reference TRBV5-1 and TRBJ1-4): KAGVTQTPRYLIKTRGQQVTLSCSPISGHRSVSWYQQTPGQGLQFLFEYFSETQRNKGNFPGRFSGRQFSNSRSEMNVSTLELGDSALYLCASSTRGATNEKLFFGSGTQLSVL.

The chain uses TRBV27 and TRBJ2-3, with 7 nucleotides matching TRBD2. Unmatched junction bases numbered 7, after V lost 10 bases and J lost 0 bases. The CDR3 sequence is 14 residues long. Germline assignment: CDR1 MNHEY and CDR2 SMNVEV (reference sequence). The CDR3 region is CATRERGSTDTQYF. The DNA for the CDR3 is TGTGCCACCCGAGAGCGGGGAAGCACAGATACGCAGTATTTT.

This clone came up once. The CDR3 sequence is CATSRDGSNTEAFF. The CDR3 nucleotides read TGTGCCACCAGCAGAGATGGCTCCAACACTGAAGCTTTCTTT. The V gene is TRBV15, the J gene TRBJ1-1; D not resolved. The ends were cut back, 0 bases at V and 2 bases at J, with 7 bases in the middle. There are 14 residues in the CDR3. Germline lookup yields CDR1 LNHNV and CDR2 YYDKDF (reference sequence).

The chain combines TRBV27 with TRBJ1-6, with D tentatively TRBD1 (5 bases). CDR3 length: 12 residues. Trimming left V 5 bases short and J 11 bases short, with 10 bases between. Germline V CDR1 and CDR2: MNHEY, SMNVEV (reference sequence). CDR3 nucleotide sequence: TGTGCCAGCAGTGACCCGGGGGCACCCCTCCACTTT. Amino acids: CASSDPGAPLHF.

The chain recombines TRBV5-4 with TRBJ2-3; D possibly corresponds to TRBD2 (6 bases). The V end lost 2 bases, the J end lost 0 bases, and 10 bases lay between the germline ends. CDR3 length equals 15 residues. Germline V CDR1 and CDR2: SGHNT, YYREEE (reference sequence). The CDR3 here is CASSFGTSSTDTQYF. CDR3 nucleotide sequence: TGTGCCAGCAGCTTTGGGACTTCTAGCACAGATACGCAGTATTTT. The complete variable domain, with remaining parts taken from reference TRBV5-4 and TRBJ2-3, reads ETGVTQSPTHLIKTRGQQVTLRCSSQSGHNTVSWYQQALGQGPQFIFQYYREEENGRGNFPPRFSGLQFPNYSSELNVNALELDDSALYLCASSFGTSSTDTQYFGPGTRLTVL.

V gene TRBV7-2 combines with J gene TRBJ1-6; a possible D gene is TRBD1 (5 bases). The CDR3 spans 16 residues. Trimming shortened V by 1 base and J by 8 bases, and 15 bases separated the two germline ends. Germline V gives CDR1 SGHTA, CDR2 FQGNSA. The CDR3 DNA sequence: TGTGCCAGCAGCTTAGACCGTCTACCGGGGGATTCACCCCTCCACTTT. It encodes CASSLDRLPGDSPLHF.